This T cell receptor beta chain was recorded in a study of CXCR3-negative and CXCR3-positive naive CD8 T cells. UMI-labeled 5' RACE TRB cDNA libraries were prepared from the cells. Reprocessing the 5' RACE reads, TCRdb reports a single entry for every CDR3 protein and omits DNA. Found here are approximately 4,900 distinct CDR3 sequences; the top ten clones hold less than 3.5%. This clonotype registers medium-sized by frequency. CDR3 length: 12 amino acids. Germline V lookup: CDR1 SQVTM, CDR2 ANQGSEA. Input material: naive CXCR3- CD8+ T cells from blood. The subset is: CD45RO-CCR7+CD27+CD95- naive CD8+ T cells lacking CXCR3 (TNR3-). The sequence came from a human donor in good health. Some clones in this sample may be carry-over from other donors' samples. The J gene is TRBJ2-7, the V gene TRBV29-1; no DNA is available, so the TRBD1 call from TCRdb remains unchecked. CDR3 region: CSVETDTYEQYF.